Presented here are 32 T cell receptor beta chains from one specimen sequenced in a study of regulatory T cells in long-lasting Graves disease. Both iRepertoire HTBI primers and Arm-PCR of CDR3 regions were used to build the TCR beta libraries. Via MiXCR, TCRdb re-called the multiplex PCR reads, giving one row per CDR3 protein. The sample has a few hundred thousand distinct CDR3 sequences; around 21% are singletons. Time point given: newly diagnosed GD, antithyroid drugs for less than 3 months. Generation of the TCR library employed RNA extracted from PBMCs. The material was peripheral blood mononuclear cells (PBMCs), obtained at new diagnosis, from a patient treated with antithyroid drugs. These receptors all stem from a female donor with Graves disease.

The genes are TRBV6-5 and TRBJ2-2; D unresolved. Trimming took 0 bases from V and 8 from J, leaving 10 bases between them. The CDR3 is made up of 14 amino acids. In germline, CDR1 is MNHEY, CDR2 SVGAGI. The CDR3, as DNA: TGTGCCAGCAGTTACTCCTGGCAATCGGGGGAGCTGTTTTTT. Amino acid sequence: CASSYSWQSGELFF.

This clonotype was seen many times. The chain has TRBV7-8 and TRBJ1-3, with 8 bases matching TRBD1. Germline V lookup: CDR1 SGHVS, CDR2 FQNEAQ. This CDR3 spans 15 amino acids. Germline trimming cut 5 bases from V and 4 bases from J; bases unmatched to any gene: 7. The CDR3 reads CASSLDRGSGNTIYF. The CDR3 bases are TGTGCCAGCAGCCTCGACAGGGGATCAGGAAACACCATATATTTT.

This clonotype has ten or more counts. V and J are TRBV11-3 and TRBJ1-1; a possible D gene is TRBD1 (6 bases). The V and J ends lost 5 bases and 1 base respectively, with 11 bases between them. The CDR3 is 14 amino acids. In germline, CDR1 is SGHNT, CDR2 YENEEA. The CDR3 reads CASSTGRGNTEAFF. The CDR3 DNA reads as TGTGCCAGCAGCACAGGGAGAGGGAACACTGAAGCTTTCTTT. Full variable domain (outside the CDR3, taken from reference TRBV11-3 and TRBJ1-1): EAGVVQSPRYKIIEKKQPVAFWCNPISGHNTLYWYLQNLGQGPELLIRYENEEAVDDSQLPKDRFSAERLKGVDSTLKIQPAELGDSAVYLCASSTGRGNTEAFFGQGTRLTVV.

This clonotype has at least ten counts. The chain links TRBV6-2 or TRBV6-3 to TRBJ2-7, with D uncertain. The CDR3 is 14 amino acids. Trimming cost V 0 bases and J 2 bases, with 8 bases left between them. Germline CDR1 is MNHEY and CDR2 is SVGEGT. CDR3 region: CASSYSRNPYEQYF. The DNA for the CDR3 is TGTGCCAGCAGTTACTCCAGGAACCCCTACGAGCAGTACTTC.

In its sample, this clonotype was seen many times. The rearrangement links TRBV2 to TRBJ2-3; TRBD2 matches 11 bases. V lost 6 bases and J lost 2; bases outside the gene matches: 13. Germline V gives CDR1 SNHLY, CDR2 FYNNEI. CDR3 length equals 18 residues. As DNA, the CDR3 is TGTGCCAGCAGCTTCCTAGCGGGGGGAGCCCGTAACACAGATACGCAGTATTTT. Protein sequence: CASSFLAGGARNTDTQYF.

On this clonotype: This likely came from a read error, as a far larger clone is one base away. The CDR3 loop is CASSQAGHGSYEQYF. In DNA form, the CDR3 reads TGCGCCAGCAGCCAAGCCGGGCATGGCTCCTACGAGCAGTACTTC. V and J are TRBV7-2 and TRBJ2-7; D is unclear. The germline V gene has CDR1 SGHTA and CDR2 FQGNSA. The CDR3 extends over 15 amino acids.

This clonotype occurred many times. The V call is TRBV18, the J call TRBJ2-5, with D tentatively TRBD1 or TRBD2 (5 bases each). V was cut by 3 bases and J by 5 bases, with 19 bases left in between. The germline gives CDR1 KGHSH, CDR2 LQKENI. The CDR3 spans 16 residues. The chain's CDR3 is CASSPRDAGTSETQYF. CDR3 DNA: TGTGCCAGCTCACCTAGGGACGCAGGGACCTCGGAGACCCAGTACTTC.

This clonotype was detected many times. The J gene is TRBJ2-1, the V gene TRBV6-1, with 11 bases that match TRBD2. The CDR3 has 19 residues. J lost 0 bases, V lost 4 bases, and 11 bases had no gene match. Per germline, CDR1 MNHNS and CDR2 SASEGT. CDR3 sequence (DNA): TGTGCCAGCAGTGCCCGTTTAGCGGGGGGGAGAAGCTCCTACAATGAGCAGTTCTTC. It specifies CASSARLAGGRSSYNEQFF.

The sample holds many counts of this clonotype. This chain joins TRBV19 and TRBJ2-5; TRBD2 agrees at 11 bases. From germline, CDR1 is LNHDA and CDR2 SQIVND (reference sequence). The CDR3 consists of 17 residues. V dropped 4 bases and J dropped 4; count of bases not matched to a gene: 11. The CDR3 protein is CASSTGDSGRAIETQYF. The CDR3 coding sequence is TGTGCCAGTAGTACGGGTGATAGCGGGAGGGCCATAGAGACCCAGTACTTC.

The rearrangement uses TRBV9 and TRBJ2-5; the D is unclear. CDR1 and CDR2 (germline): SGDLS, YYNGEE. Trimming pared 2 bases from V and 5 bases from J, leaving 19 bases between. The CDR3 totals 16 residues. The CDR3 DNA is TGTGCCAGCAGCGTGGGGATGGCCCCGGACGAGGAGACCCAGTACTTC. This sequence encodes CASSVGMAPDEETQYF.

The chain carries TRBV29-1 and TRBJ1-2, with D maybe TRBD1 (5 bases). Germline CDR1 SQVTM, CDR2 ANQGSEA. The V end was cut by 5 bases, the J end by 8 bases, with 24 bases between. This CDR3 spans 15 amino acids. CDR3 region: CSVTPERGQSRGYTF. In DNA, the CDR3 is TGCAGCGTTACACCCGAAAGGGGTCAAAGTCGGGGCTACACCTTC.

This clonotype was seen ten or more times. CDR3 bases: TGCAGTGCTAGATCCCTCCCCTTGCATGGGAACACTGAAGCTTTCTTT. Translation gives CSARSLPLHGNTEAFF. The chain couples TRBV20-1 to TRBJ1-1, with unresolved D. The germline V gene has CDR1 DFQATT and CDR2 SNEGSKA (reference sequence). The CDR3 has 16 residues. Trimming removed 2 bases at V and 1 base at J, with 17 bases between.

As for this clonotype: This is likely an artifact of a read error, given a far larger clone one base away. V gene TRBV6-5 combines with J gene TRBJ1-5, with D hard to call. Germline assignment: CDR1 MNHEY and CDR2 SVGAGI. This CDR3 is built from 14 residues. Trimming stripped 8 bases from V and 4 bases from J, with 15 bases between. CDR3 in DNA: TGTGCCAGCGATACCATCACAAGAAATCAGCCCCAGCATTTT. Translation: CASDTITRNQPQHF.

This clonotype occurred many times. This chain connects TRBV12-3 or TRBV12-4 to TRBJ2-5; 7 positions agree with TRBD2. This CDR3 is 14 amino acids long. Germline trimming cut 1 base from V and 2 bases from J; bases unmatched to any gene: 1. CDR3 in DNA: TGTGCCAGCAGTTTAGGGGGGGGGCAAGAGACCCAGTACTTC. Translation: CASSLGGGQETQYF.

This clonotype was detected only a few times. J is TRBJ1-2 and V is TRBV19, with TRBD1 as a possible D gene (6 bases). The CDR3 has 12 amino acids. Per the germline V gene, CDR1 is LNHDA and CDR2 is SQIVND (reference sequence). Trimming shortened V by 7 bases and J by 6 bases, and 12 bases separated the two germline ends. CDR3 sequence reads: CASNQGYDGYTF. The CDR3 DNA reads TGTGCCAGTAATCAGGGGTACGATGGCTACACCTTC.

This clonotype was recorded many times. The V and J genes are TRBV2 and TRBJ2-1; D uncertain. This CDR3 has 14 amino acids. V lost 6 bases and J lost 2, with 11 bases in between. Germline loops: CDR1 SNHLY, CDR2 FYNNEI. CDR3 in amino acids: CASREQITYNEQFF. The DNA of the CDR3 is TGTGCCAGCAGGGAACAGATTACCTACAATGAGCAGTTCTTC.

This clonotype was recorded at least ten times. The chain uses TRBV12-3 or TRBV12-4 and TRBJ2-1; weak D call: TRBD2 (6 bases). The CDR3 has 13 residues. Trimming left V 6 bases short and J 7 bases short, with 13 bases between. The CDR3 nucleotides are TGTGCCAGCAGCTTGGGGGGTTATAATGAGCAGTTCTTC. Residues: CASSLGGYNEQFF.

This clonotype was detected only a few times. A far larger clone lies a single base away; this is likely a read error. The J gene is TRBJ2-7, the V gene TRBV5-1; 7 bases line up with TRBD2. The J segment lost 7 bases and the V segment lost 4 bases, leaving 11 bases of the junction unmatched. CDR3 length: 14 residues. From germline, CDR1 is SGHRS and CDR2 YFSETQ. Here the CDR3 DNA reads TGCGCCAGCAGCCCCTCCGGGGGGTACAATGAGCAGTACTTC. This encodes CASSPSGGYNEQYF.

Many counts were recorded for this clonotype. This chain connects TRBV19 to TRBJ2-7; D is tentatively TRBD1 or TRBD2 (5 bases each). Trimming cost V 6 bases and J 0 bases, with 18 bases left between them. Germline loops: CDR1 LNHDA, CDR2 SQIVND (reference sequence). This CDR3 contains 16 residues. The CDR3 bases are TGTGCCAGTAGCTCCCGAGGGACGGTGAGCTCCTACGAGCAGTACTTC. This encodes CASSSRGTVSSYEQYF.

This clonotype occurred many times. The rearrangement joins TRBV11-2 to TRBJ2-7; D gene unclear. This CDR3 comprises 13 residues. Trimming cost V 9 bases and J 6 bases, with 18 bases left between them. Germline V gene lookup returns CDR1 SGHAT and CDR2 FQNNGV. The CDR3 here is CASSGSGYPEQYF. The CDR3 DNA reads TGTGCCAGTAGTGGGTCGGGCTACCCCGAGCAGTACTTC. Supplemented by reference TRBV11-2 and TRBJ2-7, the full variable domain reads EAGVAQSPRYKIIEKRQSVAFWCNPISGHATLYWYQQILGQGPKLLIQFQNNGVVDDSQLPKDRFSAERLKGVDSTLKIQPAKLEDSAVYLCASSGSGYPEQYFGPGTRLTVT.

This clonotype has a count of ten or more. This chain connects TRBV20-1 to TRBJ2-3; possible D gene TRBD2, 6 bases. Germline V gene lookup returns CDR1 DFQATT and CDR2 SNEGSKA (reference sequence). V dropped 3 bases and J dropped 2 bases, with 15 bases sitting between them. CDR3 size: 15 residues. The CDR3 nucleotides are TGCAGTGCTAGCCCCGGAGGGATATCCACAGATACGCAGTATTTT. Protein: CSASPGGISTDTQYF.

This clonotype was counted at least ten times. In DNA form, the CDR3 reads TGTGCCAGCAGCCAAGCGGGGCAGGGGGCTGAAGCTTTCTTT. This codes for CASSQAGQGAEAFF. The gene calls are TRBV3-1 and TRBJ1-1, with 7 bases matching TRBD1. The CDR3 runs 14 residues. J gave up 6 bases and V 1 base, and 5 bases lay outside the gene matches. Germline V lookup: CDR1 LGHDT, CDR2 YNNKEL (reference sequence).

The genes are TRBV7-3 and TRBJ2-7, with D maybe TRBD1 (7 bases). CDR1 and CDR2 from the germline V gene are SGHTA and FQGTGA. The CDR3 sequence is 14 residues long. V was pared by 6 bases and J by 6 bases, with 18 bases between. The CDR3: CASSSQGGACEQYF. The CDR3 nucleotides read TGTGCCAGCAGTTCCCAGGGGGGCGCCTGCGAGCAGTACTTC.

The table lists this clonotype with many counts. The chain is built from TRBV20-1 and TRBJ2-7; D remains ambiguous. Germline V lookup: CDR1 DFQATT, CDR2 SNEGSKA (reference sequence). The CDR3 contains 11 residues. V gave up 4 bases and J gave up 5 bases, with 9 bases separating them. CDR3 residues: CSANEWNEQYF. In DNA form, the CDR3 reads TGCAGTGCTAACGAGTGGAACGAGCAGTACTTC.

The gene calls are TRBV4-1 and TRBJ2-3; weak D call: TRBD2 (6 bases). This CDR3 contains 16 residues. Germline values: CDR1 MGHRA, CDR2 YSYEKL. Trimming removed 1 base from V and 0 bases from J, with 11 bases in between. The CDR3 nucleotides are TGCGCCAGCAGCCAAGGGACTACTGGTAGCACAGATACGCAGTATTTT. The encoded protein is CASSQGTTGSTDTQYF.

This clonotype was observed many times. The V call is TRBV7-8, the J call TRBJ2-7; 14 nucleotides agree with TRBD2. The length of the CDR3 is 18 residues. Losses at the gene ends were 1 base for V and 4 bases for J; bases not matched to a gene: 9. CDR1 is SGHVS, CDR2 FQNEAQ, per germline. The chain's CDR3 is CASSLVGTSGSLGYEQYF. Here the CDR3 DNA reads TGTGCCAGCAGCTTAGTCGGGACTAGCGGGAGTCTTGGGTACGAGCAGTACTTC.

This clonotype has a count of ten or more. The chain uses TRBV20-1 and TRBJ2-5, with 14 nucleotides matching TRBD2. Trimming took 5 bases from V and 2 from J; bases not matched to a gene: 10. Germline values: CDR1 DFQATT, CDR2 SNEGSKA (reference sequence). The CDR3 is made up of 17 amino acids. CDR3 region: CSADTGLAGEGQETQYF. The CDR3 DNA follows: TGCAGTGCTGACACGGGACTAGCGGGAGAGGGGCAAGAGACCCAGTACTTC.

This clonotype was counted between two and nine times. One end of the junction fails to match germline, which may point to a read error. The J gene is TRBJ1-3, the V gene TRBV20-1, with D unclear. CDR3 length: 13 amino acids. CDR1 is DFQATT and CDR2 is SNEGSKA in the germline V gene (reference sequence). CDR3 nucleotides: TGCAGGGCTAGCTCCGGGCGTGGAAACACCATATATTTT. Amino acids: CRASSGRGNTIYF.

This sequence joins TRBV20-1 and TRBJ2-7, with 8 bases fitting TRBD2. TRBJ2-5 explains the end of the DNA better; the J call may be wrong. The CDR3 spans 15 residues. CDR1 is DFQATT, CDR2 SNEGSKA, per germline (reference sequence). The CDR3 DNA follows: TGCAGTGCCGTCTTCGGTAGCGGGGACAAAGAGACCCAGTACTTC. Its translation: CSAVFGSGDKETQYF.

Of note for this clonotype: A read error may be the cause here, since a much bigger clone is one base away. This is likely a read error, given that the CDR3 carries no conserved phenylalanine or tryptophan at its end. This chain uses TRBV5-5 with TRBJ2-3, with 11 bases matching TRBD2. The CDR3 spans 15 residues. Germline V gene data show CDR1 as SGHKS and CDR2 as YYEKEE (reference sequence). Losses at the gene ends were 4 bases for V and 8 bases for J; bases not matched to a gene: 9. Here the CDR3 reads CASSPRLAGKVTQYL. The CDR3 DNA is TGTGCCAGCAGCCCCCGACTAGCGGGGAAGGTTACGCAGTATCTT.

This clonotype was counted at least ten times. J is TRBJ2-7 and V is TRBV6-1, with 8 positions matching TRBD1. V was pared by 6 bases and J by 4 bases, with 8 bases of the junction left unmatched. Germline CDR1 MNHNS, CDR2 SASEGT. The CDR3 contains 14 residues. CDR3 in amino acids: CASRPDREVYEQYF. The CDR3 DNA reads TGTGCCAGCAGACCGGACAGGGAGGTGTACGAGCAGTACTTC.

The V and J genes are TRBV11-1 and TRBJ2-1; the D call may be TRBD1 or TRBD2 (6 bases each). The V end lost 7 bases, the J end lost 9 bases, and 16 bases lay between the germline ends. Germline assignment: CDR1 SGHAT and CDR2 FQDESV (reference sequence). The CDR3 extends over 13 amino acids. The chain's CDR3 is CASTTTGAGEQFF. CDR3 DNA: TGTGCCAGCACCACGACGGGGGCGGGTGAGCAGTTCTTC.